The rows below give T cell receptor beta chains drawn from one sample of a study of tumor-infiltrating lymphocytes in primary liver carcinoma. TCRdb fed the multiplex PCR reads into MiXCR, producing one record per CDR3 protein. The sample yields 90,000 to 150,000 distinct CDR3 sequences, around 65% seen once. Sequenced sample: tumor-adjacent normal liver tissue. These receptors were obtained from a woman aged 60-75 years with primary liver carcinoma and hepatitis B virus infection. The CDR3 runs from the conserved cysteine through the conserved F or W. A D gene is named only where the DNA matches it firmly. Size values are once, few and many counts, or a class for expanded clones, and some rows have none.

V gene: TRBV28; J gene: TRBJ2-7; D gene: NA; clone size: many; CDR3 protein: CASSLGTYEQYF; CDR3 DNA: TGTGCCAGCAGTTTAGGGACTTACGAGCAGTACTTC
V gene: TRBV4-2; J gene: TRBJ2-3; D gene: NA; clone size: NA; CDR3 protein: CVSSRGWDTQYF; CDR3 DNA: TGTGTCAGCAGCCGAGGGTGGGATACGCAGTATTTT
V gene: TRBV11-3; J gene: TRBJ2-1; D gene: TRBD2; clone size: NA; CDR3 protein: CASGRLAGGGYEQFF; CDR3 DNA: TGTGCCAGCGGCCGACTAGCGGGGGGAGGGTATGAGCAGTTCTTC
V gene: TRBV11-2; J gene: TRBJ2-3; D gene: TRBD2; clone size: NA; CDR3 protein: CTCSPGLAGPYTQYF; CDR3 DNA: TGTACCTGCAGCCCTGGACTAGCGGGCCCATATACGCAGTATTTT
V gene: TRBV24-1; J gene: TRBJ2-2; D gene: NA; clone size: many; CDR3 protein: CATSDHRTVRTNTGELFF; CDR3 DNA: TGTGCCACCAGTGACCACCGGACAGTGAGAACGAACACCGGGGAGCTGTTTTTT
V gene: TRBV12-3/TRBV12-4; J gene: TRBJ2-1; D gene: TRBD1; clone size: NA; CDR3 protein: CASSLRGTGTVDQFF; CDR3 DNA: TGTGCCAGCTCCCTTAGGGGGACAGGGACTGTTGATCAGTTCTTC
V gene: TRBV12-3/TRBV12-4; J gene: TRBJ2-5; D gene: TRBD1; clone size: NA; CDR3 protein: CASSPTTGAKGEAQYF; CDR3 DNA: TGTGCCAGCAGCCCCACGACAGGGGCTAAGGGAGAGGCCCAGTACTTC
V gene: TRBV12-3/TRBV12-4; J gene: TRBJ2-5; D gene: TRBD1; clone size: NA; CDR3 protein: CAGNLAGGETQYF; CDR3 DNA: TGTGCCGGCAATTTAGCAGGGGGAGAGACCCAGTACTTC
V gene: TRBV7-9; J gene: TRBJ2-2; D gene: NA; clone size: NA; CDR3 protein: CASYGVAGELFF; CDR3 DNA: TGTGCCAGCTACGGGGTGGCCGGGGAGCTGTTTTTT
V gene: TRBV11-2; J gene: TRBJ2-3; D gene: NA; clone size: NA; CDR3 protein: CASSPDSGGADTQYF; CDR3 DNA: TGTGCCAGCAGCCCAGACTCGGGCGGGGCCGATACGCAGTATTTT
V gene: TRBV7-9; J gene: TRBJ1-3; D gene: NA; clone size: NA; CDR3 protein: CANSSISNTIYF; CDR3 DNA: TGTGCCAACAGTTCAATCAGTAACACCATATATTTT
V gene: TRBV28; J gene: TRBJ2-2; D gene: NA; clone size: NA; CDR3 protein: CAGSLNSVQVVGELFF; CDR3 DNA: TGTGCCGGCAGTTTAAATAGCGTCCAGGTGGTCGGGGAGCTGTTTTTT
V gene: TRBV6-1; J gene: TRBJ2-4; D gene: TRBD2; clone size: NA; CDR3 protein: CASSEGVGLAGEQGVKNIQYF; CDR3 DNA: TGTGCCAGCAGTGAAGGGGTGGGACTAGCGGGAGAGCAGGGGGTCAAAAACATTCAGTACTTC
V gene: TRBV6-5; J gene: TRBJ2-7; D gene: TRBD1; clone size: NA; CDR3 protein: CASSPYPYRGVLREQYF; CDR3 DNA: TGTGCCAGCAGTCCCTACCCCTACAGGGGCGTCCTCCGCGAGCAGTACTTC
V gene: TRBV11-2; J gene: TRBJ1-2; D gene: NA; clone size: NA; CDR3 protein: CASSLGIWGTTSGYTF; CDR3 DNA: TGTGCCAGCAGCTTAGGGATTTGGGGGACTACCTCCGGCTACACCTTC
V gene: TRBV6-1; J gene: TRBJ2-4; D gene: TRBD2; clone size: NA; CDR3 protein: CGSNEEASGRTSAKNIQYF; CDR3 DNA: TGTGGCAGCAACGAAGAGGCAAGCGGGAGGACTAGCGCCAAAAACATTCAGTACTTC
V gene: TRBV11-2; J gene: TRBJ1-2; D gene: TRBD1; clone size: NA; CDR3 protein: CAISPRDRDRFGYTF; CDR3 DNA: TGTGCCATCAGTCCCCGGGACAGGGATAGATTTGGCTACACTTTC
V gene: TRBV11-2; J gene: TRBJ2-4; D gene: TRBD2; clone size: NA; CDR3 protein: CAGNPGRLLSGRDIQYF; CDR3 DNA: TGTGCCGGTAACCCAGGCAGGCTACTAAGCGGGAGGGACATTCAGTACTTC
V gene: TRBV7-9; J gene: TRBJ1-5; D gene: NA; clone size: NA; CDR3 protein: CASSLAGSPTDTQHF; CDR3 DNA: TGTGCCAGCAGCTTAGCTGGGTCCCCCACAGATACGCAGCATTTT
V gene: TRBV14; J gene: TRBJ2-1; D gene: NA; clone size: NA; CDR3 protein: CASSQEIFVGVFDEQFF; CDR3 DNA: TGTGCCAGCAGCCAAGAGATTTTTGTTGGGGTTTTTGATGAGCAGTTCTTC
V gene: TRBV5-4; J gene: TRBJ2-7; D gene: NA; clone size: NA; CDR3 protein: CASSPGGAGLYEQYF; CDR3 DNA: TGTGCCAGCAGCCCCGGGGGTGCAGGATTATACGAGCAGTACTTC
V gene: TRBV7-9; J gene: TRBJ2-1; D gene: NA; clone size: many; CDR3 protein: CASRFSYSAGSYNEQFF; CDR3 DNA: TGTGCCAGCAGATTTAGTTATTCGGCGGGGTCCTACAATGAGCAGTTCTTC
V gene: TRBV29-1; J gene: TRBJ2-7; D gene: NA; clone size: NA; CDR3 protein: CSVGGPRCDQYF; CDR3 DNA: TGCAGCGTTGGAGGGCCCCGCTGCGACCAGTACTTC
V gene: TRBV7-8; J gene: TRBJ2-1; D gene: NA; clone size: NA; CDR3 protein: CASSSSASVKVNEQFF; CDR3 DNA: TGTGCCAGCAGCTCCAGCGCTAGCGTGAAGGTGAATGAGCAGTTCTTC
V gene: TRBV28; J gene: TRBJ1-5; D gene: NA; clone size: NA; CDR3 protein: CASSSGGNQPQHF; CDR3 DNA: TGTGCCAGCAGTTCCGGTGGAAATCAGCCCCAGCATTTT
V gene: TRBV30; J gene: TRBJ1-1; D gene: NA; clone size: NA; CDR3 protein: CARTWGTEAFF; CDR3 DNA: TGTGCCCGGACCTGGGGGACTGAAGCTTTCTTT
V gene: TRBV20-1; J gene: TRBJ2-1; D gene: NA; clone size: NA; CDR3 protein: CSASYGDEQFF; CDR3 DNA: TGCAGTGCTAGTTACGGCGATGAGCAGTTCTTC
V gene: TRBV16; J gene: TRBJ1-2; D gene: NA; clone size: NA; CDR3 protein: CASSPTNNYDYTF; CDR3 DNA: TGTGCCAGCAGCCCGACAAATAACTATGACTACACCTTC
V gene: TRBV7-8; J gene: TRBJ1-1; D gene: NA; clone size: many; CDR3 protein: CASSLRANTEAFF; CDR3 DNA: TGTGCCAGCAGCTTAAGGGCGAACACTGAAGCCTTCTTT
V gene: TRBV6-5; J gene: TRBJ1-2; D gene: TRBD1; clone size: many; CDR3 protein: CASSSGGGNYGYTF; CDR3 DNA: TGTGCCAGCAGTTCAGGGGGCGGTAACTATGGCTACACCTTC
V gene: TRBV6-5; J gene: TRBJ2-4; D gene: NA; clone size: NA; CDR3 protein: CASSPPRQGAKNIQYF; CDR3 DNA: TGTGCCAGCAGTCCCCCCCGGCAGGGAGCCAAAAACATTCAGTACTTT
V gene: TRBV6-5; J gene: TRBJ2-3; D gene: NA; clone size: NA; CDR3 protein: CARIILSGSDTHYF; CDR3 DNA: TGTGCCAGGATCATATTATCGGGGTCAGATACGCATTATTTT
V gene: TRBV6-5; J gene: TRBJ1-2; D gene: NA; clone size: once; CDR3 protein: CASIPIGENYGYTF; CDR3 DNA: TGTGCCAGCATACCCATCGGGGAAAACTATGGCTACACCTTC
V gene: TRBV6-1; J gene: TRBJ2-3; D gene: TRBD2; clone size: NA; CDR3 protein: CANRGTSAESGDAQYF; CDR3 DNA: TGTGCCAACAGAGGGACTAGCGCCGAGAGTGGGGATGCACAGTATTTT